This is a list of T cell receptor beta chains from one sample in a study of cytomegalovirus exposure and HLA in healthy donors. Profiling relied on immunoSEQ multiplex PCR, and the TCRdb table lists in-frame clones only, not all of them. The sample has about 210,000 clones, almost 80% seen once; the top ten hold less than 2%. The sample was PBMCs. The receptors stem from a male donor in good health and CMV-seronegative. Both conserved end residues are part of each CDR3. D genes are given only for firm matches. Not all rows give a size; the values are once, few, many and, for expanded clones, a class.

J gene,clone size,D gene,CDR3 length,V gene,CDR3 DNA,CDR3 protein
TRBJ1-4,-,-,15,TRBV6-6,TGTGCCAGCAGTTACAAAGTTGCCCGGGGGGAAAAACTGTTTTTT,CASSYKVARGEKLFF
TRBJ1-5,-,TRBD1,15,TRBV9,TGTGCCAGCAGCGTAGGGGACAGGGAGGATCAGCCCCAGCATTTT,CASSVGDREDQPQHF
TRBJ2-5,-,TRBD2,12,TRBV2,TGTGCCAGCACACGGGGGGAACAGACCCAGTACTTC,CASTRGEQTQYF
TRBJ2-5,-,TRBD2,17,TRBV19,TGTGCCAGTAGTAACCGGCGGGAGTCTCGGGATGGGGAGACCCAGTACTTC,CASSNRRESRDGETQYF
TRBJ1-5,-,TRBD1,15,TRBV5-1,TGCGCCAGCAGCTTGATTCCCCAGGGGGATCAGCCCCAGCATTTT,CASSLIPQGDQPQHF
TRBJ1-2,-,TRBD1,15,TRBV6-4,TGTGCCAGCAGTGACTCGTGGGACAGTAACTATGGCTACACCTTC,CASSDSWDSNYGYTF
TRBJ1-1,-,-,14,TRBV28,TGTGCCAGCAGTTCAGGGCGAGTGAACACTGAAGCTTTCTTT,CASSSGRVNTEAFF
TRBJ2-1,-,TRBD2,15,TRBV19,TGTGCCAGTGCTCCCCTGGCGGGGGGGGCCGATGAGCAGCTCTTC,CASAPLAGGADEQLF
TRBJ1-1,-,-,13,TRBV2,TGTGCCAGCAGCACAGGAGCAAACACTGAAGCTTTCTTT,CASSTGANTEAFF
TRBJ2-7,-,-,17,TRBV7-8,TGTGCCAGCAGCTATTACCTGACAGGCGCGGGCTCCTACGAGCAGTACTTC,CASSYYLTGAGSYEQYF
TRBJ2-5,few,-,14,TRBV6-1,TGTGCCAGCGGCCCTCCGGCAGGGTTAGAGACCCAGTACTTC,CASGPPAGLETQYF
TRBJ1-3,-,-,18,TRBV27,TGTGCCAGCAGTTTATTTCCACATGGGGGGGACTCTGGAAACACCATATATTTT,CASSLFPHGGDSGNTIYF
TRBJ2-7,-,TRBD1,15,TRBV7-3,TGTGCCAGCAGCTATGACAGGGGTAACTCCTACGAGCAGTACTTC,CASSYDRGNSYEQYF
TRBJ1-4,-,-,15,TRBV29-1,TGCAGCGTTCAAAGGGGCACAGGGAACGGTGAAAAACTGTTTTTT,CSVQRGTGNGEKLFF
TRBJ2-7,-,-,13,TRBV19,TGTGCCAGTATGGAGGCGGGAAACTACGAGCAGTACTTC,CASMEAGNYEQYF
TRBJ2-3,many,TRBD1,16,TRBV6-4,TGTGCCAGCAGTGACTCGTCGACAGGGAGCACAGATACGCAGTATTTT,CASSDSSTGSTDTQYF
TRBJ1-1,-,TRBD1,15,TRBV9,TGTGCCAGCAGCGGAGGGGACAGGGAGGACACTGAAGCTTTCTTT,CASSGGDREDTEAFF
TRBJ1-1,-,-,14,TRBV6-6,TGTGCCAGCAGTTACTCACAGGGCAGCACTGAAGCTTTCTTT,CASSYSQGSTEAFF
TRBJ1-1,-,TRBD1,15,TRBV9,TGTGCCAGCAGCCACAGGCGGGACAGCGAGACTGAAGCTTTCTTT,CASSHRRDSETEAFF
TRBJ2-1,-,TRBD2,16,TRBV27,TGTGCCAGCAGTTCAACCGCACTAGCGGGGGGCAATGAGCAGTTCTTC,CASSSTALAGGNEQFF
TRBJ1-1,-,-,14,TRBV15,TGTGCCACCAGCAGAGACAGGGCCGGCACTGAAGCTTTCTTT,CATSRDRAGTEAFF
TRBJ2-2,-,TRBD2,16,TRBV25-1,TGTGCCAGCAGTCACACCCCACTAGCGGGGGTCGGGGAGCTGTTTTTT,CASSHTPLAGVGELFF
TRBJ1-1,-,TRBD1,15,TRBV29-1,TGCAGCGTTGAAGCACCCCTGACAGGGACAACTGAAGCTTTCTTT,CSVEAPLTGTTEAFF
TRBJ1-4,-,-,14,TRBV11-2,TGTGCCAGCAGCTTAGTTGGCAGCGGGGAGCGGCTGTTTTTT,CASSLVGSGERLFF
TRBJ1-5,-,TRBD1,17,TRBV7-6,TGTGCCAGCAGCCTGGGGACAGGGGGGGCCCAAGGTCAGCCCCAGCATTTT,CASSLGTGGAQGQPQHF
TRBJ2-7,-,-,14,TRBV21-1,TGTGCCAGCAACTTTCGGGAAGGGTCCTACGAGCAGTACTTC,CASNFREGSYEQYF
TRBJ1-2,-,-,14,TRBV28,TGTGCCAGCAGCCAGGCCCATGATATCTATGGCTACACCTTC,CASSQAHDIYGYTF
TRBJ1-5,few,TRBD1,15,TRBV7-8,TGTGCCAGCAGCTTAGGGACAGGGGGCAATCAGCCCCAGCATTTT,CASSLGTGGNQPQHF
TRBJ1-1,-,-,12,TRBV5-1,TGCGCCAGCAGCTTGGCTGACGGAGCAGCTTTCTTT,CASSLADGAAFF
TRBJ1-1,few,-,15,TRBV4-3,TGCGCCAGCAGCCAAGATCTAAGAAGGAGCACTGAAGCTTTCTTT,CASSQDLRRSTEAFF
TRBJ1-2,-,-,14,TRBV5-6,TGTGCCAGCAGCTTGGCCGGGTCCCCGGGAGGCTACACCTTC,CASSLAGSPGGYTF
TRBJ2-5,few,TRBD1,15,TRBV5-1,TGCGCCAGCAGCCTGGGACAGGGGGCGAAGGAGACCCAGTACTTC,CASSLGQGAKETQYF
TRBJ1-3,-,-,16,TRBV7-2,TGTGCCAGCAGCCTCAGCGGGGCCATCTCTGGAAACACCATATATTTT,CASSLSGAISGNTIYF
TRBJ2-3,-,TRBD2,16,TRBV30,TGTGCCTGGAGGGGGGCGGGGGGTTTTAGCACAGATACGCAGTATTTT,CAWRGAGGFSTDTQYF
TRBJ1-5,few,TRBD1,18,TRBV7-9,TGTGCCAGCAGCTTTGGGACAGGGGGCATTAGGTTAAATCAGCCCCAGCATTTT,CASSFGTGGIRLNQPQHF
TRBJ1-4,-,-,14,TRBV27,TGTGCCAGCAGTTCCCTGGCAGGGCTCGAAAAACTGTTTTTT,CASSSLAGLEKLFF
TRBJ2-2,once,TRBD1,16,TRBV27,TGTGCCAGCAGTTACAACAGGGGCCTGAACACCGGGGAGCTGTTTTTT,CASSYNRGLNTGELFF
TRBJ2-3,once,TRBD2,15,TRBV7-2,TGTGCCAGCAGATCGACTAGCGGGCGCACAGATACGCAGTATTTT,CASRSTSGRTDTQYF
TRBJ2-3,-,TRBD1,12,TRBV11-1,TGCGCACAGACAGGGAGCACAGATACGCAGTATTTT,CAQTGSTDTQYF
TRBJ2-7,-,TRBD1,15,TRBV11-2,TGTGCCAGCAGCCGCATCCGGACAGGGAACTACGAGCAGTACTTC,CASSRIRTGNYEQYF
TRBJ2-5,-,-,16,TRBV4-2,TGTGCCAGCAGCCAAGTCGCGCGGGTTACTCTAGAGACCCAGTACTTC,CASSQVARVTLETQYF